This T cell receptor (beta chain) originates from a study of PD-1 and CTLA-4 blockade in melanoma. V was pared by 1 base and J by 4 bases, with 8 bases between. Per the germline V gene, CDR1 is MNHEY and CDR2 is SMNVEV (reference sequence). The CDR3 has 14 residues. Profiling relied on immunoSEQ multiplex PCR, and the TCRdb table lists in-frame clones only, not all of them. The sample records some 15,000 clones, around 72% being singletons. Sequenced here: CD8+ T cells from peripheral blood, sampled before anti-PD-1 treatment. The source of this sequence is a human donor with melanoma. This chain joins TRBV27 and TRBJ1-3; a possible D gene is TRBD1 (6 bases). The CDR3 region is CASSLWGPGNTIYF. The CDR3 nucleotides are TGTGCCAGCAGTTTATGGGGGCCAGGAAACACCATATATTTT.